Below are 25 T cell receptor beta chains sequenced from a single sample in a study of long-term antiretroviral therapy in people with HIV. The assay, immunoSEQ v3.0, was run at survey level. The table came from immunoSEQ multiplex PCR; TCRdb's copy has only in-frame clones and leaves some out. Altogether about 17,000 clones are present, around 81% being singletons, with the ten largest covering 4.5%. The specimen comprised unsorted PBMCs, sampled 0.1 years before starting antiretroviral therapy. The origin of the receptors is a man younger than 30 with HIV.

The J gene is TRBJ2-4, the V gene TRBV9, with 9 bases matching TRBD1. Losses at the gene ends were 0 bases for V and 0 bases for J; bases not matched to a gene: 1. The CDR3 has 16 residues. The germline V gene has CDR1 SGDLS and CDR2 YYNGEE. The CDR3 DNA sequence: TGTGCCAGCAGCGTAGGACAGGGGGGAGCCAAAAACATTCAGTACTTC. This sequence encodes CASSVGQGGAKNIQYF.

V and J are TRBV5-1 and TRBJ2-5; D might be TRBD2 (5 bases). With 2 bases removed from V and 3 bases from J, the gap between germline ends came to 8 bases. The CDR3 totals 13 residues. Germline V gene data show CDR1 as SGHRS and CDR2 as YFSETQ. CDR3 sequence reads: CASSLLGEETQYF. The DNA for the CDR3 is TGCGCCAGCAGCTTACTGGGAGAAGAGACCCAGTACTTC.

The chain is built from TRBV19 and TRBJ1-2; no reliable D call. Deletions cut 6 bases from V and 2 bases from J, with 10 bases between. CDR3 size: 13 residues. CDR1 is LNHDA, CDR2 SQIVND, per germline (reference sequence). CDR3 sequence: CASRDQTNYGYTF. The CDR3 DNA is TGTGCCAGTAGGGACCAAACAAACTATGGCTACACCTTC. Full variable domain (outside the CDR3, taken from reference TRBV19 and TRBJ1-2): DGGITQSPKYLFRKEGQNVTLSCEQNLNHDAMYWYRQDPGQGLRLIYYSQIVNDFQKGDIAEGYSVSREKKESFPLTVTSAQKNPTAFYLCASRDQTNYGYTFGSGTRLTVV.

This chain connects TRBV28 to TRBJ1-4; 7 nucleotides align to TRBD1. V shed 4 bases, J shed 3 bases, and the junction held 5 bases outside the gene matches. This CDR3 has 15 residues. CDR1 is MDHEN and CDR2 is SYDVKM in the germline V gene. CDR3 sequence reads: CASSSQGEPNEKLFF. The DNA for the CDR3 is TGTGCCAGCAGTTCTCAGGGGGAACCTAATGAAAAACTGTTTTTT.

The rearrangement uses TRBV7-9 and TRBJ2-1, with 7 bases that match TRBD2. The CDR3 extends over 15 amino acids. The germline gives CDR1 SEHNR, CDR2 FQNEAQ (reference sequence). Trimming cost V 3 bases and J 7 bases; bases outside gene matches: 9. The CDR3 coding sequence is TGTGCCAGCAGCTTCGGCGGGAGTGGAGGGAATGAGCAGTTCTTC. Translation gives CASSFGGSGGNEQFF.

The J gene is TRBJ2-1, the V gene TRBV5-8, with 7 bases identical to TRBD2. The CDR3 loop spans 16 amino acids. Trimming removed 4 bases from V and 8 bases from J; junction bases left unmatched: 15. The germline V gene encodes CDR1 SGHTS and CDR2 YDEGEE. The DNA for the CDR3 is TGTGCCAGCAGCGGATCGACTAGCCCGCGTTGGTATGAGCAGTTCTTC. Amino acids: CASSGSTSPRWYEQFF.

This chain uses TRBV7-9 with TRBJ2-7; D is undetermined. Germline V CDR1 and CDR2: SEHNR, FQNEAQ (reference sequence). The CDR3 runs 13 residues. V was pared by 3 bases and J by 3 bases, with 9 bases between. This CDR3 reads CASSLNADYEQYF. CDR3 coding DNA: TGTGCCAGCAGCTTGAACGCAGACTACGAGCAGTACTTC.

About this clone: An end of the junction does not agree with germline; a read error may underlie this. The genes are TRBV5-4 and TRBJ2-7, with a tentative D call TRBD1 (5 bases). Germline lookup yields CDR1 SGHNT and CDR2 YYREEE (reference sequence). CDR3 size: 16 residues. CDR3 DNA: TGCGCCAGCAGCCAAGTCTTGTCACAAGGGGAATACGAGCAGTACTTC. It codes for CASSQVLSQGEYEQYF.

CDR3 coding DNA: TGCGCCAGCAGCCAAGAGTCCGGGGTCCGTCAGCCCCAGCATTTT. As protein: CASSQESGVRQPQHF. The chain is built from TRBV4-1 and TRBJ1-5; D unclear. Germline lookup yields CDR1 MGHRA and CDR2 YSYEKL. V dropped 0 bases and J dropped 6 bases, with 12 bases sitting between them. There are 15 residues in the CDR3.

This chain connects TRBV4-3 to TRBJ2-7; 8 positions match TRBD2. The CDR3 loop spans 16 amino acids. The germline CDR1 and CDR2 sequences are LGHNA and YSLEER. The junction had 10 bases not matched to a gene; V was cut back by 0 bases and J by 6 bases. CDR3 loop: CASSQDVGLGSSEQYF. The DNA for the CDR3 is TGCGCCAGCAGCCAAGATGTGGGACTAGGGTCTTCCGAGCAGTACTTC.

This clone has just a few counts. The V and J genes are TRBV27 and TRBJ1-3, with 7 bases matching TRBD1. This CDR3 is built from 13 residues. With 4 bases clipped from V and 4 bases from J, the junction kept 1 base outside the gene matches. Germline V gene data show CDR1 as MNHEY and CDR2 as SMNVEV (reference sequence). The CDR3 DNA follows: TGTGCCAGCAGTTACAGGGGAGGAAACACCATATATTTT. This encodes CASSYRGGNTIYF.

DNA for the CDR3: TGTGCAAGTCGCTCAAGGACGTTCTACGAGCAGTACTTC. Protein: CASRSRTFYEQYF. The rearrangement joins TRBV12-2 to TRBJ2-7. TRBV12-2 is described as a pseudogene. This CDR3 spans 13 amino acids.

In DNA form, the CDR3 reads TGTGCCAGCGAACGAGGACGGGAGACCCAGTACTTC. It codes for CASERGRETQYF. The chain carries TRBV2 and TRBJ2-5; D gene unclear. V was cut by 8 bases and J by 5 bases, with 12 bases left in between. Germline CDR1 and CDR2: SNHLY and FYNNEI. CDR3 length: 12 residues.

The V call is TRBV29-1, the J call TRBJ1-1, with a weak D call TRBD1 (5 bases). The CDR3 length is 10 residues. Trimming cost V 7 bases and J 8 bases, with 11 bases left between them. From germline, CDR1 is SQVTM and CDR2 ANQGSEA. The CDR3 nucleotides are TGCAGCGGGGAATGGGGCGAAGCTTTCTTT. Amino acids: CSGEWGEAFF.

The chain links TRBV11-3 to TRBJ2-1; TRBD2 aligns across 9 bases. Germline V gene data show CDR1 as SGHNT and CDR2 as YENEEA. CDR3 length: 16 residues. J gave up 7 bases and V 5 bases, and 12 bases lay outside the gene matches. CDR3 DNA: TGTGCCAGCAGCCCTGTCGTAGCGGGAGACTTAAATGAGCAGTTCTTC. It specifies CASSPVVAGDLNEQFF.

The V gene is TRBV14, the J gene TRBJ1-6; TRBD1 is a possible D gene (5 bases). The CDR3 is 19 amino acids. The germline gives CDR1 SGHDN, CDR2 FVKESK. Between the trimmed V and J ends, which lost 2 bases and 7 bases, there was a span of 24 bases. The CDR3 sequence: CASSQRAPGAWAPNSPLHF. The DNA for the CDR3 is TGTGCCAGCAGCCAAAGGGCCCCTGGGGCCTGGGCCCCAAATTCACCCCTCCACTTT.

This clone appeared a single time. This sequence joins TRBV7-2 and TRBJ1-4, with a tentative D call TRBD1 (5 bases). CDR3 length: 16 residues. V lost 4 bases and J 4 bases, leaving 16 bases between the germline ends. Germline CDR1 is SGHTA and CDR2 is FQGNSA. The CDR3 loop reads CASSSPPGRINEKLFF. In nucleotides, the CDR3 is TGTGCCAGCAGCTCGCCCCCGGGACGGATTAATGAAAAACTGTTTTTT.

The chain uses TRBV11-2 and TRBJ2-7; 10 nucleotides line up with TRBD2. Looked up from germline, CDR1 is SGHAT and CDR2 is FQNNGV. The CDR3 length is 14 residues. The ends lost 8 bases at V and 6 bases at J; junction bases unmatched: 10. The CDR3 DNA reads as TGTGCCAGCGGCTCCGGGACTAGCGTCGGCGAGCAGTACTTC. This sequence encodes CASGSGTSVGEQYF.

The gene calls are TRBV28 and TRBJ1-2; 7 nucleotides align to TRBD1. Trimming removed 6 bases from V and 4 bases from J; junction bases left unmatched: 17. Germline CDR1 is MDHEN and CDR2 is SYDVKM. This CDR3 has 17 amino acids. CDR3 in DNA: TGTGCCAGCAGCCAGGCCGGGGGTGGACAGGCGGGCTATGGCTACACCTTC. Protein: CASSQAGGGQAGYGYTF.

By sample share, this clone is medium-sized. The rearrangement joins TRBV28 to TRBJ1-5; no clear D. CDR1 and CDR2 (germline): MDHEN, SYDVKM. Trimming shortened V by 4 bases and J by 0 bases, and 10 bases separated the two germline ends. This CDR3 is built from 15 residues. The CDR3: CASSSPRDSNQPQHF. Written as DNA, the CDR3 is TGTGCCAGCAGTTCCCCCCGGGATAGCAATCAGCCCCAGCATTTT.

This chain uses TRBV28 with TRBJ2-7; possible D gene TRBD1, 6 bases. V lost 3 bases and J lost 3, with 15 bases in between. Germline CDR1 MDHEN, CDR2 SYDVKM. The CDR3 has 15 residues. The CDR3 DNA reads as TGTGCCAGCAGTTTGACAGGTGCTGTTTACTACGAGCAGTACTTC. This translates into CASSLTGAVYYEQYF.

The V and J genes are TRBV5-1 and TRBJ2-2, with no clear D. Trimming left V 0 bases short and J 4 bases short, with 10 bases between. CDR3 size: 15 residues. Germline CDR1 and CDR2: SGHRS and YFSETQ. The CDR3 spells CASSLGRSGTGELFF. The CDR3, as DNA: TGCGCCAGCAGCTTGGGGCGGTCGGGCACCGGGGAGCTGTTTTTT.

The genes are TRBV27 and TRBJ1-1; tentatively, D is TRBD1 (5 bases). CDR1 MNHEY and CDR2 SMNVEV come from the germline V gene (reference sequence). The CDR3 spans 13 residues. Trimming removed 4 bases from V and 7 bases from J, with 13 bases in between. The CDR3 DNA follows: TGTGCCAGCAGTTCGCGGACAAGCCATGAAGCTTTCTTT. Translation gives CASSSRTSHEAFF.

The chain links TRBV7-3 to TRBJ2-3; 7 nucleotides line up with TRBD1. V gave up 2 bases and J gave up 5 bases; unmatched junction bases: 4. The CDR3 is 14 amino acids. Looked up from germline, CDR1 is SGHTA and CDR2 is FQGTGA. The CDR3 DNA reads TGTGCCAGCAGCTTACGAGGGGGCAAAGATACGCAGTATTTT. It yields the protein CASSLRGGKDTQYF.

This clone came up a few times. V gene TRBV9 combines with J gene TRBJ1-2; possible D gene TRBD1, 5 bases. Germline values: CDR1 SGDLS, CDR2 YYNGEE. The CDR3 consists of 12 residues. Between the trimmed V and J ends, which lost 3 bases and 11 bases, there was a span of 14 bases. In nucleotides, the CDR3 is TGTGCCAGCAGCGAAGGGACGAGGGGATACACCTTC. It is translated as CASSEGTRGYTF.